Sequencing of this T cell receptor (beta chain) was carried out in a study of T cells in Graves' hyperthyroidism and ophthalmopathy (dated by TCRdb to the late 2010s). Looking at the study overall: Peripheral blood samples were taken at the time of initial diagnosis, prior to any treatment. To identify distinguishing TCR V-J signatures, a discovery cohort of 100 patients was used, comprising 40 to 45 with Graves' ophthalmopathy and 57 with stable Graves' hyperthyroidism. Whether ophthalmopathy could be predicted prospectively was tested in an independent validation cohort made up of 18 to 20 hyperthyroidism patients plus 17 patients who later progressed to ophthalmopathy. For training and testing, the 100 or so patients in the discovery cohort were randomly divided in a 7:3 ratio. Thyroid tissue and blood T-cell repertoires from roughly six Graves' hyperthyroidism patients were also compared in the study. Following sampling, methimazole starting at 30 mg daily was given to hyperthyroidism patients, and high-dose intravenous methylprednisolone was given to ophthalmopathy patients. The paper describes TCR Vbeta CDR3 sequencing of around 140 peripheral blood samples, made up of 43 ophthalmopathy patients, 70 to 80 hyperthyroidism patients and 17 progressor patients.

Graves' hyperthyroidism was defined as stable when no progression to ophthalmopathy occurred over 18 months of follow-up. Hyperthyroidism patients were newly diagnosed, had a disease duration of under 2 months, and were aged 18 to 65 years. Exclusion was applied to patients with uncontrolled infections, other autoimmune diseases, pregnancy or lactation. Diagnoses were based on clinical symptoms, serum thyroxine and TRAb, thyroid ultrasound and orbital computed tomography. PBMCs were separated from approximately 10 ml of fresh peripheral blood using Ficoll-Paque density gradient centrifugation. Trizol reagent was used to extract total RNA, and RNA quality was then checked on an Agilent 2100 Bioanalyzer. Relative to germline, V is 6 bases shorter and J is 4 bases shorter, with 11 bases between their ends. The germline V gene (reference sequence) sets CDR1 to WNHNN and CDR2 to SYGVQD. The CDR3, cysteine through phenylalanine, is 13 amino acids long. The retained sequence is limited to the CDR3, 39 bases, with the frame set at the first base.

Amplification of TCR beta CDR3 regions was carried out from RNA transcripts. A first-round RT-PCR of the TCR CDR3 used the HTBI primer set with the Qiagen OneStep RT-PCR kit. The libraries were constructed in a second round of multiplex PCR and then size-selected and purified. The libraries were sequenced on an Illumina HiSeq2000 using paired-end 100 bp reads. Regarding the original processing steps: SOAPnuke was used to process the raw data, with reads discarded if the reads contained adapters or uncalled bases, had a mean Phred below 15, or lacked an exact constant-primer or identifier match. High-quality paired reads were merged using COPE v1.2.5, and each unique nucleotide sequence was defined as a clonotype. MiTCR v1.1 was used to align the clonotypes against IMGT TRBV, TRBD and TRBJ reference segments. Analysis was restricted to V-J combinations with a frequency above 0.0001, which covered 98% to 99.2% of repertoires. A TCS score was defined as the ratio between F50 (clonal expansion) and ExV (chaos), using BLOSUM62-based TCRdist between CDR3 peptides within each V-J. Welch's t-statistics and random forest reduced some 510 V-J features to 13, which were used in a naive Bayes classifier (R e1071). TCRdb trimmed public reads at Q25 via fastp, called clones via MiXCR and kept in-frame beta chains. Every distinct CDR3 protein forms one entry, paired with its most common genes and DNA. These V and J calls rely on TCRdb rather than the paper's analysis. Counted in this sample were 350,000 to 450,000 distinct CDR3 sequences; 11% to 15% of them appeared once. Approximately 10% of the sample belongs to the ten largest clones.

This clonotype was seen more than once but under ten times. Its cognate antigen has yet to be identified. Per-base qualities were not stored, and no clone one base away is much larger. Results and caveats for the whole study, not just this receptor: Most expanded thyroid clonotypes (frequency above 0.001) were also detected in blood, suggesting blood repertoires may reflect thyroid immune responses. During validation, the model predicted progression to ophthalmopathy a median of about 6.5 months ahead of onset, with 70.59% sensitivity and almost 75% specificity. In cross-validation, a model built on a 13 V-J signature told ophthalmopathy apart from stable hyperthyroidism with roughly 87% sensitivity and about 81% specificity, and in testing the same model reached 80%/75%. Sample size was not statistically predetermined, and blinding of investigators to group allocation was not performed.

The TCR sequence derives from a woman in her sixties with Graves' hyperthyroidism. Here the chain combines TRBV10-1 and TRBJ2-3; 6 matching bases give a weak D call of TRBD2. Material: blood. The encoded CDR3 is CASSSGLPDTQYF. The nucleotide sequence is TGCGCCAGCAGCTCGGGACTCCCAGATACGCAGTATTTT.